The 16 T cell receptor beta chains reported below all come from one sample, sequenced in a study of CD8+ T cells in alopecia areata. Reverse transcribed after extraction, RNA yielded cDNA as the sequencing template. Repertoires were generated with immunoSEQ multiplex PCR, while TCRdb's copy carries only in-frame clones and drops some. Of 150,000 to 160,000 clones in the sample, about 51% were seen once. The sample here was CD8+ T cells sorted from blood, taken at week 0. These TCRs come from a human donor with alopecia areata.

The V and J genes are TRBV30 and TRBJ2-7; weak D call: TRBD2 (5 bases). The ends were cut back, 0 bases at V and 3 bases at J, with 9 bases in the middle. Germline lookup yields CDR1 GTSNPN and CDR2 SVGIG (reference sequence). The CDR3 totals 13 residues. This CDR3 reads CAWSVRENYEQYF. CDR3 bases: TGTGCCTGGAGTGTACGGGAAAACTACGAGCAGTACTTC.

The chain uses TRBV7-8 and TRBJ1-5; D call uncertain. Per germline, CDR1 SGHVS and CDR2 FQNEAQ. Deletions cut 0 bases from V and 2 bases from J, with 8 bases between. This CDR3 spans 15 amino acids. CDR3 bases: TGTGCCAGCAGCTTAGCCGGTGGGGGCAATCAGCCCCAGCATTTT. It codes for CASSLAGGGNQPQHF.

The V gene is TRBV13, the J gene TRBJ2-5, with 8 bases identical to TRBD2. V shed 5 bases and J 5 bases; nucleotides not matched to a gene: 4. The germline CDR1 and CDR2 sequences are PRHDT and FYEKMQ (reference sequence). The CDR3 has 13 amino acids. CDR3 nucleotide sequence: TGTGCCAGCAGCCGTAGCGGGGATGAGACCCAGTACTTC. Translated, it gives CASSRSGDETQYF. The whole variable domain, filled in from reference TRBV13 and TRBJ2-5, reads AAGVIQSPRHLIKEKRETATLKCYPIPRHDTVYWYQQGPGQDPQFLISFYEKMQSDKGSIPDRFSAQQFSDYHSELNMSSLELGDSALYFCASSRSGDETQYFGPGTRLLVL.

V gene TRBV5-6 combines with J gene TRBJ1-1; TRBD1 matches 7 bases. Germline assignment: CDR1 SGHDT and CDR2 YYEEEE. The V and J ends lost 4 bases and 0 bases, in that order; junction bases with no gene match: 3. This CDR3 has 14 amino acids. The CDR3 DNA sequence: TGTGCCAGCAGCCCCACAGGGGTGAACACTGAAGCTTTCTTT. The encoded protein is CASSPTGVNTEAFF.

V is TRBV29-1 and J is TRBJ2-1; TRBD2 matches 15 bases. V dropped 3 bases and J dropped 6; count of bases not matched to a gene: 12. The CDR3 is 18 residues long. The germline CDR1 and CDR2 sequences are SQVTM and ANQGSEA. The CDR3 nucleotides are TGCAGCGTTGAGGGACTAGCGGGGGGCGACCTTTCTCCCAATGAGCAGTTCTTC. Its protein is CSVEGLAGGDLSPNEQFF.

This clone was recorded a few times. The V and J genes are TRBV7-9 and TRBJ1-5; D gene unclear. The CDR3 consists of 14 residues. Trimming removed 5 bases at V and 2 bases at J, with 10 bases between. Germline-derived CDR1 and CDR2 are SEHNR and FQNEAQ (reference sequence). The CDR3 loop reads CASSHDHGNQPQHF. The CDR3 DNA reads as TGTGCCAGCAGCCACGACCATGGCAATCAGCCCCAGCATTTT.

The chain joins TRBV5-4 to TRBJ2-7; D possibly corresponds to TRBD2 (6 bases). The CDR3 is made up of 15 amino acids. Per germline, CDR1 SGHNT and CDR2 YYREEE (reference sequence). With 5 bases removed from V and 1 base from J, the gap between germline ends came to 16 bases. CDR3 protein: CASRAGTQNSYEQYF. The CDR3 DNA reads TGTGCCAGCAGGGCCGGGACTCAGAATTCCTACGAGCAGTACTTC.

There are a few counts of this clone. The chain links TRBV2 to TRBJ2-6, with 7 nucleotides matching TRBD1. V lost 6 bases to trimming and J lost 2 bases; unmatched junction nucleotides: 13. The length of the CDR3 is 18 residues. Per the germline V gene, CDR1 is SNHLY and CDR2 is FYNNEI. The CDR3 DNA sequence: TGTGCCAGCAGGCCTCGACAGGGCAACTTCCCTGGGGCCAACGTCCTGACTTTC. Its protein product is CASRPRQGNFPGANVLTF. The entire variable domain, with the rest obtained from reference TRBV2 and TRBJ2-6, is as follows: EPEVTQTPSHQVTQMGQEVILRCVPISNHLYFYWYRQILGQKVEFLVSFYNNEISEKSEIFDDQFSVERPDGSNFTLKIRSTKLEDSAMYFCASRPRQGNFPGANVLTFGAGSRLTVL.

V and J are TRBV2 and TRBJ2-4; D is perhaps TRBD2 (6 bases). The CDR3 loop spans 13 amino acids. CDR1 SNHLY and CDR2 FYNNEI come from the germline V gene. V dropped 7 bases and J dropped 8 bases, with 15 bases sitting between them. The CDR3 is CASTGDHVDIQYF. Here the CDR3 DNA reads TGTGCCAGCACGGGGGACCACGTTGACATTCAGTACTTC.

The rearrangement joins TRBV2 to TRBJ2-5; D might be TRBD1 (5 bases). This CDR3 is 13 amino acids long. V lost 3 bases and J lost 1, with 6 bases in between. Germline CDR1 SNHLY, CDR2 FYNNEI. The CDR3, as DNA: TGTGCCAGCAGTGACAGGGCCCAAGAGACCCAGTACTTC. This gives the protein CASSDRAQETQYF.

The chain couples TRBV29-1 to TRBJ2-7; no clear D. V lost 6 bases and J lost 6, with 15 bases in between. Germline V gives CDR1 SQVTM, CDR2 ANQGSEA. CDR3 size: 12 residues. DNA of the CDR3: TGCAGCGTCGGCCTCCGCCCGGGCGAGCAGTACTTC. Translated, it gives CSVGLRPGEQYF.

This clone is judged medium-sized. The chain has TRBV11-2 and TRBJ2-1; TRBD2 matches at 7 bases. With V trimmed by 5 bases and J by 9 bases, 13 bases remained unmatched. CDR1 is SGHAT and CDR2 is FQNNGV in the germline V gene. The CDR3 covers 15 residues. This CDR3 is CASSLGIAGSGEQFF. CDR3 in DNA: TGTGCCAGCAGCCTCGGGATAGCGGGCTCTGGTGAGCAGTTCTTC.

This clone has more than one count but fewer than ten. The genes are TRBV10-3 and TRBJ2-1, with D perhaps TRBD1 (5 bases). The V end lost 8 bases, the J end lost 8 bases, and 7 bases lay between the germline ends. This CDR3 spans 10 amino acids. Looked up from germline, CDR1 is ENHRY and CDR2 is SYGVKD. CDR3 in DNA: TGTGCCATCGGCAGGGATGAGCAGTTCTTC. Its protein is CAIGRDEQFF.

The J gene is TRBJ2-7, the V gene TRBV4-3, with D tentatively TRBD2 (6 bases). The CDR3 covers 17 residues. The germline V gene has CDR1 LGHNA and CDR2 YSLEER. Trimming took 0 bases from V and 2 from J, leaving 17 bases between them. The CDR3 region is CASSQDPPGGFAYEQYF. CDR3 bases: TGCGCCAGCAGCCAAGATCCCCCTGGGGGGTTCGCCTACGAGCAGTACTTC.

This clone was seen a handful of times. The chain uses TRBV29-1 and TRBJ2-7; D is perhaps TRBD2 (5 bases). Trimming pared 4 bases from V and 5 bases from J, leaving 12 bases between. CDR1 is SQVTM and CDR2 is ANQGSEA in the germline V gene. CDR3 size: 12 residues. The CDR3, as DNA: TGCAGCGTTGTAAGGGAGAGGAACGAGCAGTACTTC. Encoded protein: CSVVRERNEQYF.

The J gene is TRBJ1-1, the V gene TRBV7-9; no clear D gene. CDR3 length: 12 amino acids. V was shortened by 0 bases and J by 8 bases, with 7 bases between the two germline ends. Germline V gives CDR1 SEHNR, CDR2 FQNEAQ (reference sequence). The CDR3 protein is CASSLAAPEAFF. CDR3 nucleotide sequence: TGTGCCAGCAGCTTAGCGGCACCCGAAGCTTTCTTT.